What follows describes a single TCR beta chain. This specimen comes from a study of shared T cell receptors in the human thymus. Some clones are missing from TCRdb's copy, which holds only in-frame ones; the method was immunoSEQ multiplex PCR. The top ten clones hold about 0.0098% of a sample with more than 550,000 clones, 75% to 90% of them seen once. CDR1 is SGHRS and CDR2 is YFSETQ in the germline V gene. The CDR3 is 17 amino acids. The germline V and J ends were trimmed by 2 bases and 3 bases, with 21 bases remaining between them. These data were likewise used in another study, on human thymus T cells. This second report adds: Infants, healthy and Finnish, who were having corrective surgery for congenital heart defects served as donors. The thymus was resected at corrective cardiac surgery. An apparent bias in V and J gene usage was seen in thymic and blood repertoires. Unrelated individuals were reported by related research to share highly overlapping thymic repertoires.

The sequenced material came from thymocytes. V usage is TRBV5-1 and J usage is TRBJ2-7, with D possibly being TRBD1 (6 bases). This receptor was identified in a girl in the first two years of life with a congenital heart defect. CDR3 in amino acids: CASSFRALGQALYEQYF. The CDR3 nucleotides read TGCGCCAGCAGCTTTAGGGCTTTGGGACAAGCGCTCTACGAGCAGTACTTC.